These 20 T cell receptor beta chains originate from one sample sequenced in a study of blood T cells in healthy people across ages. A second about 6 to 12 cycle PCR used barcoded and J-beta primers. TCRdb itself ran the 5' RACE reads through MiXCR, one entry per CDR3 protein. Seen here are about 1.5 million distinct CDR3 sequences, 35% to 45% observed once, and the top ten hold approximately 4.1%. Input material: blood. The receptors come from a woman younger than 30 in good health.

This clonotype has just a few counts. V usage is TRBV6-5 and J usage is TRBJ2-4; the D is unclear. This CDR3 has 14 residues. V gave up 4 bases and J gave up 6 bases, with 13 bases separating them. Germline loops: CDR1 MNHEY, CDR2 SVGAGI. The CDR3 loop is CASSSRRSINIQYF. Written as DNA, the CDR3 is TGTGCCAGCAGTTCCCGCCGTTCCATAAACATTCAGTACTTC.

J is TRBJ1-1 and V is TRBV2; D remains unclear. The CDR3 length is 12 residues. Germline V gene sequence: CDR1 SNHLY, CDR2 FYNNEI. Trimming removed 10 bases at V and 0 bases at J, with 9 bases between. In nucleotides, the CDR3 is TGTGCCACGGACGGATTGAACACTGAAGCTTTCTTT. Residues: CATDGLNTEAFF.

V and J are TRBV7-3 and TRBJ2-1, with D perhaps matching TRBD2 (6 bases). V lost 6 bases to trimming and J lost 8 bases, with 23 bases between them. The CDR3 runs to 16 residues. Germline loops: CDR1 SGHTA, CDR2 FQGTGA. The CDR3 nucleotides are TGTGCCAGCAGTTTATATCCGGGAGCGACAAGGGATGAGCAGTTCTTC. This gives the protein CASSLYPGATRDEQFF.

The chain carries TRBV29-1 and TRBJ2-7, with 7 bases that match TRBD1. Losses at the gene ends were 6 bases for V and 5 bases for J; bases not matched to a gene: 4. Germline V gene lookup returns CDR1 SQVTM and CDR2 ANQGSEA. This CDR3 region has 11 residues. The CDR3: CSVPQGNEQYF. The CDR3 coding sequence is TGCAGCGTCCCACAGGGGAACGAGCAGTACTTC.

The V and J genes are TRBV3-1 and TRBJ1-2; no clear D gene. V lost 1 base and J 6 bases, leaving 9 bases between the germline ends. The CDR3 runs to 13 residues. Germline assignment: CDR1 LGHDT and CDR2 YNNKEL (reference sequence). CDR3 nucleotide sequence: TGTGCCAGCAGCCAAGGAGGGCTGAATGGCTACACCTTC. Protein product: CASSQGGLNGYTF. The whole variable domain, filled in from reference TRBV3-1 and TRBJ1-2, reads DTAVSQTPKYLVTQMGNDKSIKCEQNLGHDTMYWYKQDSKKFLKIMFSYNNKELIINETVPNRFSPKSPDKAHLNLHINSLELGDSAVYFCASSQGGLNGYTFGSGTRLTVV.

V and J are TRBV18 and TRBJ1-2; no firm D call. This CDR3 contains 14 residues. Trimming removed 1 base from V and 6 bases from J, with 12 bases in between. The germline V gene encodes CDR1 KGHSH and CDR2 LQKENI. The CDR3 nucleotides are TGTGCCAGCTCACCACTTGAGGGTGTGGATGGCTACACCTTC. Translated: CASSPLEGVDGYTF.

The rearrangement joins TRBV7-9 to TRBJ1-2; D is possibly TRBD1 (5 bases). Germline values: CDR1 SEHNR, CDR2 FQNEAQ (reference sequence). Between the trimmed V and J ends, which lost 5 bases and 6 bases, there was a span of 10 bases. This CDR3 comprises 12 residues. CDR3 sequence: CASSRDRHGYTF. The CDR3 DNA is TGTGCCAGCAGCCGAGACAGACATGGCTACACCTTC.

The rearrangement links TRBV15 to TRBJ1-1; D gene uncertain. CDR3 size: 14 residues. The germline gives CDR1 LNHNV, CDR2 YYDKDF (reference sequence). Trimming pared 1 base from V and 1 base from J, leaving 7 bases between. In nucleotides, the CDR3 is TGTGCCACCAGCAGAGCGGCAGGGAACACTGAAGCTTTCTTT. Translation: CATSRAAGNTEAFF.

This CDR3 reads CASSPVSWGGQETQYF. DNA of the CDR3: TGTGCCAGCAGTCCGGTTTCGTGGGGCGGCCAAGAGACCCAGTACTTC. The chain uses TRBV27 and TRBJ2-5, with a weak D call TRBD1 (5 bases). Germline V gene data show CDR1 as MNHEY and CDR2 as SMNVEV (reference sequence). The length of the CDR3 is 16 residues. Trimming took 5 bases from V and 1 from J, leaving 17 bases between them.

This clonotype turned up a few times. The chain uses TRBV7-8 and TRBJ2-1, with D tentatively TRBD1 (6 bases). This CDR3 is 16 amino acids long. V lost 5 bases and J 0 bases, leaving 14 bases between the germline ends. Germline V gene sequence: CDR1 SGHVS, CDR2 FQNEAQ. The DNA of the CDR3 is TGTGCCAGCAGCCCCCACAGGGTAAGCTCCTACAATGAGCAGTTCTTC. This gives the protein CASSPHRVSSYNEQFF.

This chain links TRBV12-3 or TRBV12-4 with TRBJ2-7, with TRBD2 identical over 8 bases. This CDR3 is built from 14 residues. V trimming: 5 bases; J trimming: 4 bases; junction bases outside the gene matches: 7. CDR3 sequence: CASSPQRGGYEQYF. The CDR3 coding sequence is TGTGCCAGCAGTCCCCAACGGGGGGGGTACGAGCAGTACTTC.

This clonotype occurred a few times. The rearrangement links TRBV6-2 or TRBV6-3 to TRBJ2-3; D is unclear. The germline V gene encodes CDR1 MNHEY and CDR2 SVGEGT. Trimming pared 0 bases from V and 2 bases from J, leaving 6 bases between. The CDR3 extends over 14 amino acids. CDR3 in DNA: TGTGCCAGCAGTTACTCGGGTCTCACAGATACGCAGTATTTT. It is translated as CASSYSGLTDTQYF.

This chain joins TRBV29-1 and TRBJ2-7; TRBD1 aligns across 10 bases. The CDR3 sequence is 14 residues long. The V and J ends lost 6 bases and 0 bases, in that order; junction bases with no gene match: 5. From germline, CDR1 is SQVTM and CDR2 ANQGSEA. Here the CDR3 DNA reads TGCAGCGTCCTCCGGGACAGGGGCTCCTACGAGCAGTACTTC. This translates into CSVLRDRGSYEQYF.

The V gene is TRBV20-1, the J gene TRBJ2-6; D call uncertain. The CDR3 covers 13 residues. CDR1 DFQATT and CDR2 SNEGSKA come from the germline V gene (reference sequence). The ends were cut back, 3 bases at V and 2 bases at J, with 5 bases in the middle. CDR3 nucleotide sequence: TGCAGTGCTAGTTCTCCTGGGGCCAACGTCCTGACTTTC. It yields the protein CSASSPGANVLTF.

The CDR3 is CSARQRGLYQETQYF. For the CDR3, the DNA is TGCAGTGCACGCCAGCGGGGACTGTACCAAGAGACCCAGTACTTC. J is TRBJ2-5 and V is TRBV20-1; 7 bases line up with TRBD2. The CDR3 is 15 residues long. Germline values: CDR1 DFQATT, CDR2 SNEGSKA (reference sequence). V shed 6 bases, J shed 0 bases, and the junction held 10 bases outside the gene matches.

Regarding this clonotype: Sequence at one end of the junction differs from germline and may be a read error. The gene calls are TRBV7-7 and TRBJ2-7, with TRBD1 identical over 8 bases. The J call is in doubt because the DNA end fits TRBJ2-5 better. The length of the CDR3 is 14 residues. Germline V gene data show CDR1 as SSHAT and CDR2 as FNYEAQ (reference sequence). The CDR3 loop is CASSPTGQGETQYF. CDR3 coding DNA: TGTGCTAGCAGTCCTACAGGACAGGGTGAGACCCAGTACTTC.

This clonotype was recorded at least ten times. The V and J genes are TRBV27 and TRBJ2-5; D may correspond to TRBD1 or TRBD2 (5 bases each). This CDR3 is built from 13 residues. V lost 3 bases, J lost 5 bases, and 10 bases lay in between. CDR1 is MNHEY and CDR2 is SMNVEV in the germline V gene (reference sequence). The CDR3 loop is CASSFTGQETQYF. The CDR3 region has the DNA TGTGCCAGCAGTTTCACGGGGCAGGAGACCCAGTACTTC.

The gene calls are TRBV9 and TRBJ1-3; D gene unclear. This CDR3 is 13 amino acids long. V was clipped by 0 bases and J by 8 bases, with 9 bases between them. CDR1 is SGDLS, CDR2 YYNGEE, per germline. The CDR3: CASSVGGSDTIYF. For the CDR3, the DNA is TGTGCCAGCAGCGTAGGAGGTTCGGACACCATATATTTT.

This clonotype was counted only a few times. The rearrangement links TRBV4-1 to TRBJ1-4; the D gene is possibly TRBD1 (6 bases). V was pared by 0 bases and J by 10 bases, with 12 bases between. The germline CDR1 and CDR2 sequences are MGHRA and YSYEKL. The length of the CDR3 is 14 residues. The CDR3 DNA follows: TGCGCCAGCAGCCAAGATTGGACAGAGGTAAAACTGTTTTTT. Protein: CASSQDWTEVKLFF.

V usage is TRBV19 and J usage is TRBJ2-2; D unclear. Per germline, CDR1 LNHDA and CDR2 SQIVND (reference sequence). V lost 4 bases and J lost 6, with 9 bases in between. This CDR3 is built from 13 residues. The CDR3 sequence: CASSTSTAGELFF. The CDR3 DNA reads as TGTGCCAGTAGTACCTCGACGGCCGGGGAGCTGTTTTTT.